Below, 20 T cell receptor beta chains from the same sample are listed, as sequenced in a study of OX40 agonist ivuxolimab in advanced cancers. Profiling relied on immunoSEQ multiplex PCR, and the TCRdb table lists in-frame clones only, not all of them. Found here are roughly 41,000 clones, about 91% of them singletons; the top ten hold roughly 5.2%. The sequences come from CD4+ or CD8+ T cells sorted from blood, collected in a trial of the OX40 agonist ivuxolimab. The receptors come from an adult with an advanced solid tumor such as melanoma, head and neck, liver or kidney cancer.

The gene calls are TRBV27 and TRBJ2-1, with D unclear. This CDR3 contains 13 residues. Trimming shortened V by 5 bases and J by 2 bases, and 7 bases separated the two germline ends. The germline CDR1 and CDR2 sequences are MNHEY and SMNVEV (reference sequence). CDR3 DNA sequence: TGTGCCAGCAGTGCCAGCACCTACAATGAGCAGTTCTTC. The encoded protein is CASSASTYNEQFF.

The CDR3 spells CSVVSASEPGELFF. CDR3 in DNA: TGCAGCGTTGTCTCAGCCTCGGAGCCCGGGGAGCTGTTTTTT. This rearrangement joins TRBV29-1 to TRBJ2-2; D call uncertain. V lost 4 bases and J lost 6, with 15 bases in between. The CDR3 runs 14 residues. CDR1 and CDR2 from the germline V gene are SQVTM and ANQGSEA.

V is TRBV27 and J is TRBJ2-7; 8 positions agree with TRBD1. V dropped 3 bases and J dropped 3; count of bases not matched to a gene: 10. The V gene's germline CDR1 is MNHEY and CDR2 SMNVEV (reference sequence). The CDR3 is made up of 16 amino acids. This CDR3 reads CASSLLTGQGYYEQYF. As DNA, the CDR3 is TGTGCCAGCAGTTTGCTTACAGGACAGGGCTACTACGAGCAGTACTTC.

The chain has TRBV27 and TRBJ2-4; D is unresolved. Trimming removed 7 bases at V and 6 bases at J, with 16 bases between. The CDR3 totals 14 residues. Germline CDR1 and CDR2: MNHEY and SMNVEV (reference sequence). The CDR3 reads CASKYMPDGNIQYF. CDR3 coding DNA: TGTGCCAGCAAGTACATGCCGGACGGAAACATTCAGTACTTC.

The chain links TRBV27 to TRBJ2-5; TRBD1 agrees at 9 bases. CDR3 length: 18 amino acids. J lost 0 bases, V lost 4 bases, and 12 bases had no gene match. Germline lookup yields CDR1 MNHEY and CDR2 SMNVEV (reference sequence). Here the CDR3 DNA reads TGTGCCAGCAGTTCGTACAGGGGGCAGGTGGAGGACCAAGAGACCCAGTACTTC. The encoded protein is CASSSYRGQVEDQETQYF.

J is TRBJ1-4 and V is TRBV2; D call uncertain. V was cut by 4 bases and J by 0 bases, with 9 bases left in between. Germline CDR1 is SNHLY and CDR2 is FYNNEI. The CDR3 contains 15 residues. This chain's CDR3 is CASSAEVATNEKLFF. CDR3 coding DNA: TGTGCCAGCAGTGCTGAGGTGGCAACTAATGAAAAACTGTTTTTT.

The chain recombines TRBV7-3 with TRBJ2-2, with TRBD1 matching over 8 bases. The germline gives CDR1 SGHTA, CDR2 FQGTGA. This CDR3 spans 17 amino acids. The V gene end was trimmed by 3 bases and the J gene end by 3 bases; junction bases not matched to a gene: 9. The CDR3, as DNA: TGTGCCAGCAGCTTCTACGGACAGGGACGGGACACCGGGGAGCTGTTTTTT. It specifies CASSFYGQGRDTGELFF.

The gene calls are TRBV25-1 and TRBJ2-5; D gene unclear. This CDR3 region has 14 residues. Germline V gives CDR1 MGHDK, CDR2 SYGVNS. The V gene lost 1 base and the J gene lost 4 bases, with 10 bases spanning the gap. The CDR3 spells CASSEWAAGETQYF. CDR3 bases: TGTGCCAGCAGTGAATGGGCAGCCGGAGAGACCCAGTACTTC.

The chain couples TRBV7-9 to TRBJ2-7; TRBD2 might be the D (6 bases). The CDR3 is 17 amino acids. Trimming stripped 4 bases from V and 4 bases from J, with 23 bases between. Germline V lookup: CDR1 SEHNR, CDR2 FQNEAQ (reference sequence). The CDR3 loop reads CASSSTRLDSGPYEQYF. CDR3 nucleotides: TGTGCCAGCAGCTCAACTAGACTTGACAGCGGGCCTTACGAGCAGTACTTC.

The chain joins TRBV28 to TRBJ2-7; unclear D gene. Germline V CDR1 and CDR2: MDHEN, SYDVKM. The CDR3 is made up of 14 amino acids. The V end was cut by 5 bases, the J end by 2 bases, with 13 bases between. The DNA for the CDR3 is TGTGCCAGCAGTCCCTTCGCCGTAACCTACGAGCAGTACTTC. This sequence encodes CASSPFAVTYEQYF.

V and J are TRBV7-2 and TRBJ2-3; 11 nucleotides match TRBD1. Looked up from germline, CDR1 is SGHTA and CDR2 is FQGNSA. V lost 5 bases to trimming and J lost 7 bases; unmatched junction nucleotides: 11. This CDR3 comprises 16 residues. DNA for the CDR3: TGTGCCAGCAGCCTCGGGACAGGGGGGATCCTGAATACGCAGTATTTT. The encoded protein is CASSLGTGGILNTQYF.

This rearrangement joins TRBV6-1 to TRBJ2-7; no definite D call. Germline V gene lookup returns CDR1 MNHNS and CDR2 SASEGT. Trimming took off 4 bases at V and 2 bases at J, with 6 bases between the two ends. This CDR3 comprises 12 residues. CDR3 sequence reads: CASSVPTYEQYV. The CDR3 region has the DNA TGTGCCAGCAGTGTACCCACCTACGAGCAGTACGTC.

This rearrangement joins TRBV14 to TRBJ1-2; 11 bases match TRBD1. Germline values: CDR1 SGHDN, CDR2 FVKESK. V shed 2 bases, J shed 6 bases, and the junction held 2 bases outside the gene matches. The CDR3 length is 14 residues. CDR3 in DNA: TGTGCCAGCAGCCAATGGACAGGGGGCGATGGCTACACCTTC. Protein product: CASSQWTGGDGYTF. Drawing the rest from reference TRBV14 and TRBJ1-2, the complete variable domain is EAGVTQFPSHSVIEKGQTVTLRCDPISGHDNLYWYRRVMGKEIKFLLHFVKESKQDESGMPNNRFLAERTGGTYSTLKVQPAELEDSGVYFCASSQWTGGDGYTFGSGTRLTVV.

The chain recombines TRBV27 with TRBJ2-3; D ambiguous. Germline V lookup: CDR1 MNHEY, CDR2 SMNVEV (reference sequence). This CDR3 contains 11 residues. Trimming removed 3 bases from V and 6 bases from J, with 4 bases in between. CDR3 DNA: TGTGCCAGCAGTTTTCGGGATACGCAGTATTTT. This sequence encodes CASSFRDTQYF.

This chain uses TRBV7-6 with TRBJ2-1, with 7 bases that match TRBD2. V shed 3 bases and J 4 bases; nucleotides not matched to a gene: 12. Germline CDR1 reads SGHVS; CDR2 reads FNYEAQ. The CDR3 covers 17 residues. CDR3 region: CASSLGPGGSLYNEQFF. DNA for the CDR3: TGTGCCAGCAGCTTGGGTCCCGGCGGGAGCCTATACAATGAGCAGTTCTTC.

This clone was detected only once. The rearrangement links TRBV19 to TRBJ1-2; 9 bases are shared with TRBD1. Germline CDR1 reads LNHDA; CDR2 reads SQIVND (reference sequence). J lost 3 bases, V lost 6 bases, and 20 bases had no gene match. This CDR3 comprises 19 residues. The CDR3 nucleotides are TGTGCCAGTAGACCCCGGGACAGGGCTCACTCTAGTATGGACTATGGCTACACCTTC. Its protein is CASRPRDRAHSSMDYGYTF. Combining the CDR3 with reference TRBV19 and TRBJ1-2 gives the whole variable domain DGGITQSPKYLFRKEGQNVTLSCEQNLNHDAMYWYRQDPGQGLRLIYYSQIVNDFQKGDIAEGYSVSREKKESFPLTVTSAQKNPTAFYLCASRPRDRAHSSMDYGYTFGSGTRLTVV.

The V call is TRBV15, the J call TRBJ1-2; 10 bases fit TRBD1. There are 16 residues in the CDR3. In germline, CDR1 is LNHNV, CDR2 YYDKDF (reference sequence). After removal of 3 bases from V and 4 bases from J, the junction contained 8 bases not matched to a gene. As DNA, the CDR3 is TGTGCCACCAGCAGCAGACAGGGGGCTTGGGTCTATGGCTACACCTTC. It specifies CATSSRQGAWVYGYTF.

This rearrangement joins TRBV7-8 to TRBJ1-1, with D unresolved. The V gene's germline CDR1 is SGHVS and CDR2 FQNEAQ. This CDR3 contains 12 residues. Trimming cost V 5 bases and J 8 bases, with 12 bases left between them. The CDR3 DNA sequence: TGTGCCAGCAGCAACCCGACCCCAGAAGCTTTCTTT. This sequence encodes CASSNPTPEAFF.

The rearrangement joins TRBV28 to TRBJ1-1; D is unclear. The V end lost 6 bases, the J end lost 0 bases, and 8 bases lay between the germline ends. Germline CDR1 is MDHEN and CDR2 is SYDVKM. This CDR3 comprises 13 residues. The CDR3 bases are TGTGCCAGCAGCGCCCCAATGAACACTGAAGCTTTCTTT. This sequence encodes CASSAPMNTEAFF.

This clone came up once. This sequence joins TRBV18 and TRBJ2-1; D is possibly TRBD1 (6 bases). This CDR3 region has 13 residues. V was shortened by 2 bases and J by 9 bases, with 11 bases between the two germline ends. Germline loops: CDR1 KGHSH, CDR2 LQKENI. CDR3 DNA: TGTGCCAGCTCACCAATCCAGGGGATTGAGCAGTTCTTC. Translation gives CASSPIQGIEQFF.